A single sample is the source of the 16 T cell receptor beta chains below, sequenced in a study of blood T cells in healthy people across ages. The second PCR ran roughly 6 to 12 cycles with a sample-barcoded 5' primer and J-beta primers. TCRdb itself ran the 5' RACE reads through MiXCR, one entry per CDR3 protein. The repertoire has approximately 880,000 distinct CDR3 sequences, about 44% of them found once; the top ten carry 13%. The sequenced sample consisted of blood. The source of these receptors is a man under 40 in good health.

The CDR3 DNA sequence: TGTGCCAGCAGCCCCTGGACAGGGGGCACAGATACGCAGTATTTT. Its protein is CASSPWTGGTDTQYF. The J gene is TRBJ2-3, the V gene TRBV3-1, with TRBD1 matching over 9 bases. This CDR3 has 15 amino acids. Trimming at V came to 4 bases and at J to 1 base, leaving 3 bases not matched to a gene. The germline gives CDR1 LGHDT, CDR2 YNNKEL (reference sequence).

The chain combines TRBV4-2 with TRBJ2-7; 7 positions match TRBD2. The length of the CDR3 is 15 residues. The germline gives CDR1 LGHNA, CDR2 YNFKEQ. After removal of 0 bases from V and 5 bases from J, the junction contained 7 bases not matched to a gene. The DNA for the CDR3 is TGTGCCAGCAGCCAAGAAGTCGAGCGGGGTAACGAGCAGTACTTC. It encodes CASSQEVERGNEQYF.

Points on this clonotype: One end of the junction varies from germline; a read error may be responsible. This chain connects TRBV2 to TRBJ1-6, with a possible D match to TRBD1 (5 bases). This CDR3 is built from 15 residues. Per germline, CDR1 SNHLY and CDR2 FYNNEI. The CDR3 DNA is TGTGCCAGCAGTAGTAACAGGATCGAAAATTCACCCCCCCACTTT. Amino acids: CASSSNRIENSPPHF.

This chain uses TRBV4-3 with TRBJ1-1, with D unresolved. This CDR3 contains 15 residues. The germline V and J ends were trimmed by 3 bases and 1 base, with 12 bases remaining between them. Germline CDR1 LGHNA, CDR2 YSLEER. The CDR3 sequence: CASSQTPRPNTEAFF. CDR3 DNA: TGCGCCAGCAGCCAGACGCCGAGACCGAACACTGAAGCTTTCTTT.

This clonotype was counted once. The chain recombines TRBV27 with TRBJ2-3, with D unclear. Trimming left V 1 base short and J 4 bases short, with 9 bases between. This CDR3 spans 14 amino acids. The germline V gene has CDR1 MNHEY and CDR2 SMNVEV (reference sequence). The CDR3 region is CASSLWLSPDTQYF. In DNA, the CDR3 is TGTGCCAGCAGTTTATGGCTTTCCCCAGATACGCAGTATTTT.

V gene TRBV21-1 combines with J gene TRBJ2-5; TRBD2 was called by the table and not checked on the DNA. TRBV21-1 is a documented pseudogene. CDR3 length: 13 residues. For the CDR3, the DNA is TGTGCCAGCAGCGAAGTGGGGGAGGATGAGCAGTACTTC. This sequence encodes CASSEVGEDEQYF.

The DNA of the CDR3 is TGTGCCAGCAGCCAAAAAGATATTGGACAGGGCGGTCAGCCCCAGCATTTT. Its protein product is CASSQKDIGQGGQPQHF. The V gene is TRBV4-2, the J gene TRBJ1-5; 8 nucleotides align to TRBD1. Germline-derived CDR1 and CDR2 are LGHNA and YNFKEQ. Trimming removed 2 bases from V and 6 bases from J; junction bases left unmatched: 12. CDR3 length: 17 amino acids.

The chain combines TRBV7-2 with TRBJ2-5; 7 nucleotides align to TRBD2. The J call may be wrong; the DNA end is better matched by TRBJ2-7. The germline gives CDR1 SGHTA, CDR2 FQGNSA. This CDR3 comprises 14 residues. CDR3 residues: CASSSHRGVYEQYF. The CDR3 coding sequence is TGTGCCAGCAGCTCCCACCGGGGGGTCTACGAGCAGTACTTC.

The chain employs TRBV25-1 and TRBJ1-2; 7 bases agree with TRBD1. The CDR3 is made up of 16 amino acids. Germline assignment: CDR1 MGHDK and CDR2 SYGVNS. Losses at the gene ends were 5 bases for V and 3 bases for J; bases not matched to a gene: 12. This CDR3 reads CASSPNFGQVDYGYTF. The CDR3, as DNA: TGTGCCAGCAGTCCTAACTTCGGACAGGTAGACTATGGCTACACCTTC.

This clonotype was observed a handful of times. This chain connects TRBV3-1 to TRBJ2-7, with TRBD2 matching over 7 bases. The germline CDR1 and CDR2 sequences are LGHDT and YNNKEL (reference sequence). J lost 0 bases, V lost 1 base, and 6 bases had no gene match. There are 16 residues in the CDR3. The CDR3, as DNA: TGTGCCAGCAGCCAAGGGCTCCTAGCGGCCTCCTACGAGCAGTACTTC. Residues: CASSQGLLAASYEQYF.

The chain is built from TRBV10-3 and TRBJ2-7; a weak D match, TRBD1 (5 bases). The V gene's germline CDR1 is ENHRY and CDR2 SYGVKD. V was pared by 6 bases and J by 2 bases, with 8 bases between. This CDR3 has 12 amino acids. The CDR3 DNA sequence: TGTGCCATCAGCAGGGCCACCTACGAGCAGTACTTC. Translated: CAISRATYEQYF.

The chain couples TRBV20-1 to TRBJ1-4; possibly TRBD1 for D (6 bases). The CDR3 covers 16 residues. V lost 0 bases, J lost 8 bases, and 19 bases lay in between. Germline V gives CDR1 DFQATT, CDR2 SNEGSKA (reference sequence). CDR3 DNA: TGCAGTGCTAGAGAAGCATATGGCAGGGGAGGAGAAAAACTGTTTTTT. Its translation: CSAREAYGRGGEKLFF.

This rearrangement joins TRBV4-2 to TRBJ2-1; D ambiguous. V was shortened by 0 bases and J by 1 base, with 13 bases between the two germline ends. In germline, CDR1 is LGHNA, CDR2 YNFKEQ. The CDR3 runs 17 residues. CDR3 bases: TGTGCCAGCAGCCAAGAGGGCATTGTCGTATCCTACAATGAGCAGTTCTTC. Translating gives CASSQEGIVVSYNEQFF.

This clonotype was detected only a few times. This chain connects TRBV2 to TRBJ2-3; D call uncertain. The CDR3 sequence is 12 residues long. Germline V gene lookup returns CDR1 SNHLY and CDR2 FYNNEI. The V and J ends lost 8 bases and 13 bases respectively, with 19 bases between them. The CDR3 nucleotides are TGTGCCAGCGGAAGAGTTTGGCAGGAAGAGTATTTT. This sequence encodes CASGRVWQEEYF.

This chain links TRBV7-9 with TRBJ2-1; D gene uncertain. The CDR3 is 15 amino acids. CDR1 SEHNR and CDR2 FQNEAQ come from the germline V gene (reference sequence). V lost 2 bases to trimming and J lost 4 bases, with 12 bases between them. The CDR3 loop reads CASSLSLVVYNEQFF. The CDR3 region has the DNA TGTGCCAGCAGCTTAAGCCTAGTTGTTTACAATGAGCAGTTCTTC.

Only a few counts were recorded for this clonotype. The chain is built from TRBV20-1 and TRBJ2-4, with 11 bases matching TRBD2. J was trimmed by 3 bases and V by 6 bases; bases with no gene match: 7. CDR1 and CDR2 (germline): DFQATT, SNEGSKA (reference sequence). CDR3 length equals 15 residues. The CDR3 coding sequence is TGCAGTGCCGTTAGCGGGGGGGCCGGCAAAAACATTCAGTACTTC. Translating it yields CSAVSGGAGKNIQYF.